The 23 T cell receptor beta chains reported below all come from one sample, sequenced in a study of T cells after posttransplantation cyclophosphamide. Measured with immunoSEQ multiplex PCR; TCRdb has only the in-frame clones, and not every one. In total the sample includes 42,000 or so clones, none of them seen once. Sequenced sample: PBMCs. The receptor source for this set is a woman aged 45-60 years in good health and a related stem cell transplant donor.

This clone was counted ten times or more. An end of the junction differs from the germline gene, which may be a read error. This sample also contains other DNA sequences that code for the same CDR3. The rearrangement uses TRBV10-3 and TRBJ1-1, with D perhaps matching TRBD1 (5 bases). Germline V lookup: CDR1 ENHRY, CDR2 SYGVKD. This CDR3 comprises 14 residues. The DNA for the CDR3 is TGTGCCATCAGTGCCTCAGGGTTGAACACTGAGGCTTTCTTT. Its translation: CAISASGLNTEAFF.

This clone occurred many times. The J gene is TRBJ1-1, the V gene TRBV6-6, with D unresolved. The CDR3 spans 15 residues. V gave up 2 bases and J gave up 0 bases, with 10 bases separating them. The germline CDR1 and CDR2 sequences are MNHNY and SVGAGI (reference sequence). The CDR3 region is CASSYRNNVNTEAFF. The CDR3 bases are TGTGCCAGCAGTTACCGTAACAACGTGAACACTGAAGCTTTCTTT.

This clone was recorded at least ten times. This rearrangement joins TRBV9 to TRBJ2-6; TRBD1 agrees at 7 bases. J gave up 0 bases and V 2 bases, and 5 bases lay outside the gene matches. Germline V gene data show CDR1 as SGDLS and CDR2 as YYNGEE. The CDR3 sequence is 17 residues long. The CDR3 loop reads CASSVDRRHSGANVLTF. The CDR3 coding sequence is TGTGCCAGCAGCGTGGACAGGAGACACTCTGGGGCCAACGTCCTGACTTTC.

This clone was found many times. This chain joins TRBV9 and TRBJ1-4, with a tentative D call TRBD1 (6 bases). CDR3 length: 14 amino acids. Trimming took off 0 bases at V and 5 bases at J, with 8 bases between the two ends. In germline, CDR1 is SGDLS, CDR2 YYNGEE. For the CDR3, the DNA is TGTGCCAGCAGCGTAGACAGGGAGAATGAAAAACTGTTTTTT. Its translation: CASSVDRENEKLFF.

This clone appeared many times. The chain uses TRBV28 and TRBJ2-7; tentatively, D is TRBD1 (5 bases). Trimming left V 6 bases short and J 5 bases short, with 20 bases between. Germline V lookup: CDR1 MDHEN, CDR2 SYDVKM. The CDR3 is 15 amino acids. CDR3 DNA: TGTGCCAGCAGGTCGAGTGGCCCAGGGAATAACGAGCAGTACTTC. Protein sequence: CASRSSGPGNNEQYF.

The chain joins TRBV5-1 to TRBJ2-3; 8 bases map to TRBD2. Germline lookup yields CDR1 SGHRS and CDR2 YFSETQ. The CDR3 is 15 amino acids. V shed 4 bases and J 2 bases; nucleotides not matched to a gene: 6. Written as DNA, the CDR3 is TGCGCCAGCAGCCCTGGACTAGCTCCCACAGATACGCAGTATTTT. This encodes CASSPGLAPTDTQYF. Complete variable domain (other parts from reference TRBV5-1 and TRBJ2-3): KAGVTQTPRYLIKTRGQQVTLSCSPISGHRSVSWYQQTPGQGLQFLFEYFSETQRNKGNFPGRFSGRQFSNSRSEMNVSTLELGDSALYLCASSPGLAPTDTQYFGPGTRLTVL.

This clone was seen ten or more times. This chain connects TRBV28 to TRBJ2-2, with D tentatively TRBD1 (7 bases). This CDR3 is built from 13 residues. Germline lookup yields CDR1 MDHEN and CDR2 SYDVKM. V lost 8 bases to trimming and J lost 8 bases, with 15 bases between them. The CDR3 loop is CASGGGAGGELFF. CDR3 DNA sequence: TGTGCCAGCGGAGGGGGCGCAGGGGGGGAGCTGTTTTTT.

This clone was seen many times. A read error may account for a junction end that differs from germline. The chain couples TRBV7-7 to TRBJ2-4; D call uncertain. Germline V gene lookup returns CDR1 SSHAT and CDR2 FNYEAQ (reference sequence). This CDR3 contains 14 residues. The DNA for the CDR3 is TGTGCTAGCAGCCCCGTCGTAGCCAAAAACATTCAGTACTTC. Residues: CASSPVVAKNIQYF.

This clone was seen ten or more times. The chain combines TRBV28 with TRBJ2-1; a possible D gene is TRBD2 (6 bases). The CDR3 loop spans 16 amino acids. CDR1 and CDR2 from the germline V gene are MDHEN and SYDVKM. Trimming took off 3 bases at V and 0 bases at J, with 12 bases between the two ends. CDR3 residues: CASSFSGGSSYNEQFF. The CDR3 bases are TGTGCCAGCAGTTTTTCTGGGGGGAGCTCCTACAATGAGCAGTTCTTC.

This clone was seen repeatedly, ten times or more. The CDR3 sequence: CASSLGGGKTGEQYF. The CDR3 nucleotides are TGTGCCAGCAGCCTCGGGGGGGGGAAGACGGGCGAGCAGTACTTC. The chain carries TRBV7-3 and TRBJ2-7; TRBD2 matches at 8 bases. Germline V gene sequence: CDR1 SGHTA, CDR2 FQGTGA. The length of the CDR3 is 15 residues. J lost 6 bases, V lost 5 bases, and 12 bases had no gene match.

This clone was observed at least ten times. This sequence joins TRBV7-2 and TRBJ2-7; 8 bases fit TRBD2. J gave up 2 bases and V 3 bases, and 12 bases lay outside the gene matches. The CDR3 runs 17 residues. Germline V gene sequence: CDR1 SGHTA, CDR2 FQGNSA. The CDR3 nucleotides are TGTGCCAGCAGCTTGGAGATACTAGCGGTGTCCGCCTACGAGCAGTACTTC. Protein product: CASSLEILAVSAYEQYF.

This clone was detected many times. The rearrangement links TRBV4-1 to TRBJ2-7; 8 bases agree with TRBD1. The CDR3 totals 14 residues. With V trimmed by 1 base and J by 6 bases, 5 bases remained unmatched. Germline V gives CDR1 MGHRA, CDR2 YSYEKL. Here the CDR3 reads CASSQVLTGAEQYF. As DNA, the CDR3 is TGCGCCAGCAGCCAAGTTTTGACAGGGGCCGAGCAGTACTTC.

This clone was seen many times. The chain carries TRBV2 and TRBJ1-4; 7 bases match TRBD1. V lost 6 bases and J lost 2; bases outside the gene matches: 9. CDR3 length: 16 amino acids. Per the germline V gene, CDR1 is SNHLY and CDR2 is FYNNEI. The CDR3 nucleotides read TGTGCCAGCAGCTATAGGCCGGGACAGACTAATGAAAAACTGTTTTTT. Translated: CASSYRPGQTNEKLFF. Based on the CDR3 plus reference TRBV2 and TRBJ1-4, the full variable domain is EPEVTQTPSHQVTQMGQEVILRCVPISNHLYFYWYRQILGQKVEFLVSFYNNEISEKSEIFDDQFSVERPDGSNFTLKIRSTKLEDSAMYFCASSYRPGQTNEKLFFGSGTQLSVL.

In its sample, this clone was seen many times. The chain joins TRBV5-8 to TRBJ1-5; D is unclear. CDR3 length equals 15 residues. Germline V gives CDR1 SGHTS, CDR2 YDEGEE. V was cut by 0 bases and J by 1 base, with 8 bases left in between. Here the CDR3 DNA reads TGTGCCAGCAGCTTGGCCGAACAGAGCAATCAGCCCCAGCATTTT. It translates to CASSLAEQSNQPQHF.

This clone was counted at least ten times. J is TRBJ2-6 and V is TRBV7-2; no clear D. This CDR3 comprises 15 residues. Germline values: CDR1 SGHTA, CDR2 FQGNSA. Between the trimmed V and J ends, which lost 2 bases and 2 bases, there was a span of 7 bases. The CDR3 loop is CASSLNPAGANVLTF. For the CDR3, the DNA is TGTGCCAGCAGCTTAAATCCAGCTGGGGCCAACGTCCTGACTTTC.

This clone has ten or more counts. The rearrangement joins TRBV19 to TRBJ1-6, with 8 bases fitting TRBD1. This CDR3 comprises 16 residues. Germline V CDR1 and CDR2: LNHDA, SQIVND (reference sequence). V shed 5 bases and J 8 bases; nucleotides not matched to a gene: 11. CDR3 nucleotides: TGTGCCAGTAGTCCTCGTGGGACAGGCCTCGATTCACCCCTCCACTTT. Residues: CASSPRGTGLDSPLHF.

This clone was counted at least ten times. The rearrangement links TRBV21-1 to TRBJ2-7; the table's D call, TRBD1, has no DNA check behind it. TRBV21-1 is shown as a pseudogene. This CDR3 is 14 amino acids long. CDR3 DNA sequence: TGTGCCAGCAGCAAAGGCAGGGGGCAGTACGAGCAGTACTTC. Translation: CASSKGRGQYEQYF.

The sample holds many counts of this clone. The chain has TRBV30 and TRBJ2-3, with D maybe TRBD1 (5 bases). Per germline, CDR1 GTSNPN and CDR2 SVGIG (reference sequence). Between the trimmed V and J ends, which lost 4 bases and 0 bases, there was a span of 11 bases. The length of the CDR3 is 14 residues. The CDR3 DNA sequence: TGTGCCTGGACAGGGATCTTTAGCACAGATACGCAGTATTTT. It translates to CAWTGIFSTDTQYF.

The table lists this clone with many counts. The chain couples TRBV2 to TRBJ2-3; D uncertain. V lost 3 bases, J lost 6 bases, and 13 bases lay in between. CDR1 and CDR2 from the germline V gene are SNHLY and FYNNEI. This CDR3 spans 14 amino acids. The CDR3 reads CASSDNHLEDTQYF. Written as DNA, the CDR3 is TGTGCCAGCAGTGATAATCATTTGGAGGATACGCAGTATTTT. Full variable domain (rest looked up from reference TRBV2 and TRBJ2-3): EPEVTQTPSHQVTQMGQEVILRCVPISNHLYFYWYRQILGQKVEFLVSFYNNEISEKSEIFDDQFSVERPDGSNFTLKIRSTKLEDSAMYFCASSDNHLEDTQYFGPGTRLTVL.

At least ten counts were recorded for this clone. The chain joins TRBV19 to TRBJ2-3; D perhaps matches TRBD2 (6 bases). The V gene's germline CDR1 is LNHDA and CDR2 SQIVND (reference sequence). This CDR3 is 14 amino acids long. The germline V and J ends were trimmed by 4 bases and 5 bases, with 13 bases remaining between them. In DNA form, the CDR3 reads TGTGCCAGTAGTAGCGGGGCCCAGTTAGATACGCAGTATTTT. Translated: CASSSGAQLDTQYF.

This clone was found many times. This chain joins TRBV6-5 and TRBJ2-3; TRBD2 matches at 9 bases. Trimming at V came to 6 bases and at J to 4 bases, leaving 8 bases not matched to a gene. Germline lookup yields CDR1 MNHEY and CDR2 SVGAGI. This CDR3 region has 15 residues. CDR3 nucleotides: TGTGCCAGCAGCCTCTGGCGGGGGGGCTCAGATACGCAGTATTTT. As protein: CASSLWRGGSDTQYF.

Ten or more counts support this clone. This chain links TRBV11-1 with TRBJ2-3, with TRBD2 identical over 7 bases. There are 15 residues in the CDR3. With 5 bases clipped from V and 2 bases from J, the junction kept 7 bases outside the gene matches. Germline CDR1 reads SGHAT; CDR2 reads FQDESV (reference sequence). CDR3 residues: CASSPWGGDTDTQYF. In DNA, the CDR3 is TGTGCCAGCAGCCCCTGGGGAGGGGACACAGATACGCAGTATTTT.

Ten or more counts support this clone. This chain connects TRBV27 to TRBJ1-2; no reliable D call. Trimming took 4 bases from V and 3 from J, leaving 6 bases between them. The CDR3 is 12 residues long. CDR1 and CDR2 (germline): MNHEY, SMNVEV (reference sequence). The CDR3 sequence is CASSSGDYGYTF. The CDR3 DNA is TGTGCCAGCAGTTCTGGAGACTATGGCTACACCTTC.